The 4 T cell receptor beta chains presented below share a single source sample, sequenced in a study of blood T cell repertoires in COVID-19. Generated by immunoSEQ multiplex PCR, the TCRdb table keeps only in-frame clones and is missing some. The sample contains 400,000 to 450,000 clones, about 91% of which appear only once. The sequenced sample consisted of peripheral blood. The receptors derive from a woman between 50 and 59 years old with COVID-19, enrolled during active disease.

V usage is TRBV6-1 and J usage is TRBJ1-2; a weak D match, TRBD1 (6 bases). Germline V gene data show CDR1 as MNHNS and CDR2 as SASEGT. The CDR3 length is 14 residues. V lost 3 bases and J lost 6, with 14 bases in between. CDR3 loop: CASSDWGRGNGYTF. CDR3 nucleotides: TGTGCCAGCAGTGATTGGGGGCGAGGTAATGGCTACACCTTC.

V is TRBV5-1 and J is TRBJ2-2; D remains unclear. Germline CDR1 is SGHRS and CDR2 is YFSETQ. Trimming took off 7 bases at V and 1 base at J, with 17 bases between the two ends. This CDR3 has 16 amino acids. The CDR3 DNA reads TGCGCCAGCTCGACTGAGGCTAGTAGGAACACCGGGGAGCTGTTTTTT. This encodes CASSTEASRNTGELFF. The full variable domain, in which reference TRBV5-1 and TRBJ2-2 provide the parts outside the CDR3, is KAGVTQTPRYLIKTRGQQVTLSCSPISGHRSVSWYQQTPGQGLQFLFEYFSETQRNKGNFPGRFSGRQFSNSRSEMNVSTLELGDSALYLCASSTEASRNTGELFFGEGSRLTVL.

The CDR3 nucleotides are TGTGCCAGCAGCCTCGGCTGGGGCGATGAAGCTTTCTTT. It encodes CASSLGWGDEAFF. The chain employs TRBV6-5 and TRBJ1-1, with a possible D match to TRBD1 (5 bases). From germline, CDR1 is MNHEY and CDR2 SVGAGI. The CDR3 is 13 amino acids. Trimming removed 6 bases at V and 7 bases at J, with 15 bases between.

The chain couples TRBV4-2 to TRBJ1-2; D is undetermined. CDR1 is LGHNA, CDR2 YNFKEQ, per germline. V lost 1 base, J lost 0 bases, and 6 bases lay in between. This CDR3 is 14 amino acids long. The CDR3 nucleotides read TGTGCCAGCAGCCAAGCCAATCCTAACTATGGCTACACCTTC. Protein sequence: CASSQANPNYGYTF.